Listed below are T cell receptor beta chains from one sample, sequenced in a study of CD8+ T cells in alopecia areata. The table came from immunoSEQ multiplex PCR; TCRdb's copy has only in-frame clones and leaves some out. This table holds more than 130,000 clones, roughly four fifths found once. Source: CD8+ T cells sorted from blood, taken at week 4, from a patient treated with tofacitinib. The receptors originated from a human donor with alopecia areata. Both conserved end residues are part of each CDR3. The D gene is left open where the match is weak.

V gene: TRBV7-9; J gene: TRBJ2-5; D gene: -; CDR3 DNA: TGTGCCAGCAGAGGGGGGCAAGAGACCCAGTACTTC; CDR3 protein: CASRGGQETQYF
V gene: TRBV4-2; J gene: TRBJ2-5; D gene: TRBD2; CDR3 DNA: TGTGCCAGCAGCCAAGATGTGGGTCTAGCGGTAGAGACCCAGTACTTC; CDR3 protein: CASSQDVGLAVETQYF
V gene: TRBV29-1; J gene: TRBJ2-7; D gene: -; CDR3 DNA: TGCAGCGTCAACGATAAACAGGACTACGAGCAGTACTTC; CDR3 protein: CSVNDKQDYEQYF
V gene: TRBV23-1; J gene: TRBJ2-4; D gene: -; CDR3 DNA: TGCGCCAGCAGTACCCATTGGGACAAAAACATTCAGTACTTC; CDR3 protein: CASSTHWDKNIQYF
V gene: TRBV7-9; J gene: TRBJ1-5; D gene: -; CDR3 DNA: TGTGCCAGCAGCTCTAATGGAGCAGGGTACAATCAGCCCCAGCATTTT; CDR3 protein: CASSSNGAGYNQPQHF
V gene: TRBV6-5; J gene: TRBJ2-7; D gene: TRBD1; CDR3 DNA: TGTGCCAGCAGTTCCCTACAGGGGGTGTACTACGAGCAGTACTTC; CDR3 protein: CASSSLQGVYYEQYF
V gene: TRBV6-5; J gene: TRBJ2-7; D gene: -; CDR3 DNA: TGTGCCAGCAGCCTCCTACCGAGTGGGACCTACGAGCAGTACTTC; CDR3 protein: CASSLLPSGTYEQYF
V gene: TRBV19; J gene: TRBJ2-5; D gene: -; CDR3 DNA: TGTGCCAGTAGTATTAGTGGGGCCCGCCAAGAGACCCAGTACTTC; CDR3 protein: CASSISGARQETQYF
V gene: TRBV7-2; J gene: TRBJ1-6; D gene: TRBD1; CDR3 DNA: TGTGCCAGCAGCTACCTGGGAACAGGGGGCCTTTTCTATAATTCACCCCTCCACTTT; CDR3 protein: CASSYLGTGGLFYNSPLHF
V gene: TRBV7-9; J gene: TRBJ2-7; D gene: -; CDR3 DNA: TGTGCCAGCCAGGATTTCTCCTACGAGCAGTACTTC; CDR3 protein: CASQDFSYEQYF
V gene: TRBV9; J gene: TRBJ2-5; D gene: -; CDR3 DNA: TGTGCCAGCAGCGGGACCGGGACGGGGGAGACCCAGTACTTC; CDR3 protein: CASSGTGTGETQYF